A selection of T cell receptor beta chains follows, all from one sample in a study of metastatic and nonmetastatic thyroid tumors. TCRdb reprocessed the PCR reads via MiXCR. The sample contains about 10,000 clones, about a third of which appear only once. Sequenced input: tumor tissue. The receptors shown here come from a female donor with papillary thyroid cancer or a benign thyroid nodule (not recorded which). Some clones in this sample may be carry-over from other donors' samples. The CDR3 runs from the conserved cysteine through the conserved F or W. The D gene is left open where the match is weak. A row's size may be missing; if present it is once, few, many or a size class.

clone_size j_call v_call d_call cdr3_nt cdr3_aa
- TRBJ2-7 TRBV28 - TGTGCCAGCAGTTTATCCGTTGGGGACGAGCAGTACTTC CASSLSVGDEQYF
- TRBJ2-1 TRBV6-6 TRBD2 TGTGCCAGCAGTTACCTACAGCTAGCGGGCCACAATGAGCAGTTCTTC CASSYLQLAGHNEQFF
- TRBJ2-2 TRBV7-6 TRBD1 TGTGCCAGCAGCATCCAGACAGGGGCAAACACCGGGGAGCTGTTTTTT CASSIQTGANTGELFF
few TRBJ2-7 TRBV12-3/TRBV12-4 - TGTGCCAGCAGTACCTTCCTGGGGACAATCCAGCAGTACTTC CASSTFLGTIQQYF
medium-sized TRBJ2-7 TRBV27 TRBD1 TGTGCCAGCAGTTTATCCGGACAGGGGGGATACGAGCAGTACTTC CASSLSGQGGYEQYF
medium-sized TRBJ2-2 TRBV6-1 TRBD2 TGTGCCAGCAGTGTTCGGGAGGGTCTCCGGGAGCTGTTTTTT CASSVREGLRELFF
medium-sized TRBJ2-7 TRBV19 TRBD2 TGTGCCAGTAGTTTGGACGGGGGGTACGAGCAGTACTTC CASSLDGGYEQYF
many TRBJ1-4 TRBV6-1 - TGTGCCAGCAGCCGGGGCGCTAATGAAAAACTGTTTTTT CASSRGANEKLFF
few TRBJ1-6 TRBV11-2 - TGTGCCAGCAGCTTAGTATGGACAGCAATTTCCAGTTCACCCCTCCACTTT CASSLVWTAISSSPLHF
- TRBJ2-1 TRBV20-1 - TGCAGTGCTAGTAATCGATTAAGCTCCTACAATGAGCAGTTCTTC CSASNRLSSYNEQFF
- TRBJ2-1 TRBV11-2 TRBD2 TGTGCCAGCAGCTTATCACGAGCGGGAGGTGGGGATGAGCAGTTCTTC CASSLSRAGGGDEQFF
- TRBJ2-7 TRBV7-2 - TGTGCCAGCAGCTGGACCCTTCCTTCATACGAGCAGTACTTC CASSWTLPSYEQYF
- TRBJ2-7 TRBV12-3/TRBV12-4 - TGTGCCAGCAGCCTAATTAGAGGGAGGCGGGACTACGAGCAGTACTTC CASSLIRGRRDYEQYF
- TRBJ2-7 TRBV27 TRBD2 TGTGCCAGTAGTTTCGTTTCGGGGGGAGAGCAGTACTTC CASSFVSGGEQYF
- TRBJ1-1 TRBV28 TRBD1 TGTGCCAGCAGTTCCGACAGGGCTTCTGAAGCTTTCTTT CASSSDRASEAFF
few TRBJ2-2 TRBV11-2 - TGTGCCAGCAGCCATTACCTCGTGAGCGGGCTTAACACCGGGGAGCTGTTTTTT CASSHYLVSGLNTGELFF
- TRBJ2-3 TRBV5-5 TRBD1 TGTGCCGGCATCTTGGGGGACAGTCTTGGGGATACGCAGTATTTT CAGILGDSLGDTQYF
- TRBJ2-7 TRBV5-8 TRBD1 TGTGCCAGCAGCGCCGGGACAGGGTGGGAGTACTTC CASSAGTGWEYF
few TRBJ2-2 TRBV6-1 TRBD2 TGTGCCAGCAGTCAAGCTTTCGGGACTAGCGGCAACACCGGGGAGCTGTTTTTT CASSQAFGTSGNTGELFF
few TRBJ1-4 TRBV6-1 - TGTGCCAGCAGGGGGAATGGAAAACTGTTTTTT CASRGNGKLFF
medium-sized TRBJ1-3 TRBV30 - TGTGCCTGGAGTCTGGGGTCTGGAAACACCATATATTTT CAWSLGSGNTIYF
medium-sized TRBJ2-7 TRBV11-2 TRBD2 TGTGCCAGCTCCATAGCGGGAGCAGGGGAGCAGTACTTC CASSIAGAGEQYF
- TRBJ1-2 TRBV7-2 - TGTGCCAGCAGCCCTTATCAAGACAGCCATGGCTACACCTTC CASSPYQDSHGYTF
- TRBJ2-7 TRBV6-2/TRBV6-3 TRBD2 TGTGCCAGCAGTTGGAGACTAGCGGGGCCCTACGAGCAGTACTTC CASSWRLAGPYEQYF
- TRBJ1-5 TRBV4-1 - TGCGCCAGCAGCCAAGTGGGGGGGAGCAATCAGCCCCAGCATTTT CASSQVGGSNQPQHF
- TRBJ1-2 TRBV11-2 - TGTGCCAGCAGCTTAGGGGGGGCGCAGGGCTACACCTTC CASSLGGAQGYTF
- TRBJ1-1 TRBV6-1 - TGTGCCAGCAGATCCGTAAACCAAGACACTGAAGCTTTCTTT CASRSVNQDTEAFF
few TRBJ2-7 TRBV28 - TGTGCCAGCAGTTCCCAGAGGGTCTGGGAAGCCTACGAGCAGTACTTC CASSSQRVWEAYEQYF
few TRBJ1-1 TRBV6-1 TRBD1 TGTGCCAGCAAGACAGGGGCGGGGGACACTGAAGCTTTCTTT CASKTGAGDTEAFF
- TRBJ1-2 TRBV6-1 - TGTGCCAGCATTCGCGGGACCACTGGCTACACCTTC CASIRGTTGYTF
- TRBJ1-3 TRBV6-1 - TGTGCCAGCATAGACCCCCTCTCTGGAGGCACCATATATTTT CASIDPLSGGTIYF
- TRBJ2-2 TRBV11-1 TRBD1 TGTGCCAGCAGCGCACCGGGACAGAGAAACACCGGGGAGCTGTTTTTT CASSAPGQRNTGELFF
- TRBJ2-5 TRBV2 - TGTGCCAGCAGTGGGTCCCGGGAGACCCAGTACTTC CASSGSRETQYF
- TRBJ2-3 TRBV4-2 TRBD2 TGTGCCAGCAGCCAAGGGCGTGGCGGGAGAGAGGAGGGTACGCAGTATTTT CASSQGRGGREEGTQYF
- TRBJ1-5 TRBV19 - TGTGCCAGTACGACGACCGACAATCAGCACCAGCATTTT CASTTTDNQHQHF
- TRBJ2-1 TRBV11-1 - TGTGCCAGCAGCTTAATATCTTCTTTCGGGAATGAGCAGTTCTTC CASSLISSFGNEQFF
few TRBJ1-1 TRBV12-3/TRBV12-4 - TGTGCCAGCAGTTTAGGGGGGAACACTGAAGCTTTCTTT CASSLGGNTEAFF
few TRBJ2-7 TRBV28 TRBD1 TGTGCCAGCAGTTTCGGTACAGGGGGCACACGGTGGAGATACGAGCAGTACTTC CASSFGTGGTRWRYEQYF
many TRBJ2-3 TRBV24-1 TRBD2 TGTGCCACCAGTGACATAGCGGGTAGAGGTACAGATACGCAGTATTTT CATSDIAGRGTDTQYF
many TRBJ1-1 TRBV18 - TGTGCCAGCTCACCCGGACAGAGGGGTATCGTCGCTCTCTTT CASSPGQRGIVALF
- TRBJ1-2 TRBV18 TRBD1 TGTGCCAGCTCACCTGGTAGGGGACAGACTGATGGCTACACCTTC CASSPGRGQTDGYTF
medium-sized TRBJ2-3 TRBV5-4 TRBD2 TGTGCCAGCAGCTTGGGGCGGGAGAACACAGATACGCAGTATTTT CASSLGRENTDTQYF
- TRBJ2-6 TRBV4-1 - TGCGCCAGCAGCCAAGATCATAGGACCTCTGGGGCCAACGTCCTGACTTTC CASSQDHRTSGANVLTF
few TRBJ2-5 TRBV5-4 - TGTGCCAGCAGCCCTCAACTCCAAGAGACCCAGTACTTC CASSPQLQETQYF
medium-sized TRBJ2-3 TRBV29-1 - TGCAGCGTTAGCGGGAGCACAGATACGCAGTATTTT CSVSGSTDTQYF
medium-sized TRBJ1-1 TRBV7-3 - TGTGCCAGCAGCTTAACTCGGGACATGACTGAAGCTTTCTTT CASSLTRDMTEAFF
medium-sized TRBJ2-4 TRBV25-1 - TGTGCCAGCAGTGACCCTCTCAGGGACATTCAGTACTTC CASSDPLRDIQYF
- TRBJ1-2 TRBV2 - TGTGCCAGCAGTGGTGAGGGGCGCAGCTATGGCTACACCTTC CASSGEGRSYGYTF
- TRBJ2-3 TRBV28 - TGTGCCAGCAGTTTGCGCGGCCCAGATACGCAGTATTTT CASSLRGPDTQYF
- TRBJ2-1 TRBV20-1 - TGCAGTGCTAGAGTCCGGGACACTGACAATGAGCAGTTCTTC CSARVRDTDNEQFF
- TRBJ2-7 TRBV6-5 - TGTGCCAGCAGTTTAGCGACTAGAAACTTCTTCGAGCAGTACTTC CASSLATRNFFEQYF
- TRBJ2-7 TRBV4-1 - TGCGCCAGCAGCCATTGGCCCCAAATAAGGGGGGCGCATAGAGAGCAGTACTTC CASSHWPQIRGAHREQYF
- TRBJ2-2 TRBV28 TRBD2 TGTGCCAGCAGTCGGACTAGCGCTGCCGGGGAGCTGTTTTTT CASSRTSAAGELFF
few TRBJ1-1 TRBV5-1 - TGCGCCAGCAGCGAGACAGACTCATACACTGAAGCTTTCTTT CASSETDSYTEAFF